This T cell receptor (beta chain) came from a study of blood T cell repertoires in COVID-19. Overall study context: Specimens from acute and convalescent COVID-19 originated in the United States, Italy and Spain. The analysed material was cDNA or gDNA that came from T cells, B-cell-depleted T cells, or PBMCs.

Original data processing: Cell counts per sample came from amplifying reference gene primers. Sequencing was performed with immunoSEQ multiplex PCR; in TCRdb, only in-frame clones are kept and a portion is missing. V and J calls and clone size are those listed in that table; D and trimming were worked out from the DNA. The sample yields under 250,000 clones, over 80% seen once. Germline trimming cut 7 bases from V and 5 bases from J; bases unmatched to any gene: 8. Germline CDR1 reads MDHEN; CDR2 reads SYDVKM. The CDR3 runs to 14 residues. The receptor's source is a human donor in a cohort sampled during active COVID-19. This rearrangement joins TRBV28 to TRBJ2-5; 9 bases are shared with TRBD1. Sequencing was done on a sample of peripheral blood. CDR3 residues: CASNIQGAGETQYF. DNA for the CDR3: TGTGCCAGCAACATACAGGGGGCAGGGGAGACCCAGTACTTC.